This TCR beta chain was retrieved from a study of blood T cells in healthy people across ages. Together with a sample-barcoded 5' primer, a J-beta primer mix was included in a second PCR lasting roughly 6 to 12 cycles. One entry per CDR3 protein, called by TCRdb with MiXCR from the 5' RACE reads. The data hold 650,000 to 1,000,000 distinct CDR3 sequences, with 30% to 45% observed a single time. This clonotype was counted once. This clonotype was obtained from a young man in good health. Sequenced material: blood.

For the CDR3, the DNA is TGCAGTGCTAGAGTCACAGGGGGCGACATTCAGTACTTC. Its protein product is CSARVTGGDIQYF. The genes are TRBV20-1 and TRBJ2-4; 9 nucleotides align to TRBD1. The germline V gene encodes CDR1 DFQATT and CDR2 SNEGSKA (reference sequence). This CDR3 is 13 amino acids long. After removal of 1 base from V and 8 bases from J, the junction contained 3 bases not matched to a gene.